The T cell receptor beta chain described here comes from a study of blood T cell repertoires in COVID-19. Across the whole study: Italy, Spain and the United States were the sources of the convalescent and acute COVID-19 samples. T cells, B-cell-depleted T cells, or PBMCs supplied cDNA or gDNA.

Source study methods: Nucleated cell counts were estimated from reference gene primer amplification. TCRdb's copy holds only in-frame clones and misses some; the assay was immunoSEQ multiplex PCR. V and J calls and clone size are as listed in that table; D and trimming were resolved from the DNA. The sample gives some 90,000 clones, 81% of which show up once; 4% to 5.5% is in the top ten. Trimming took off 3 bases at V and 2 bases at J, with 10 bases between the two ends. In germline, CDR1 is KGHSH, CDR2 LQKENI. This CDR3 is built from 14 residues. The V and J genes are TRBV18 and TRBJ2-5; D is unclear. This TCR came from a man in his 60s with acute or convalescent COVID-19. Material for sequencing was peripheral blood. CDR3 bases: TGTGCCAGCTCACCTTACCGCCTACAAGAGACCCAGTACTTC. Translated: CASSPYRLQETQYF.